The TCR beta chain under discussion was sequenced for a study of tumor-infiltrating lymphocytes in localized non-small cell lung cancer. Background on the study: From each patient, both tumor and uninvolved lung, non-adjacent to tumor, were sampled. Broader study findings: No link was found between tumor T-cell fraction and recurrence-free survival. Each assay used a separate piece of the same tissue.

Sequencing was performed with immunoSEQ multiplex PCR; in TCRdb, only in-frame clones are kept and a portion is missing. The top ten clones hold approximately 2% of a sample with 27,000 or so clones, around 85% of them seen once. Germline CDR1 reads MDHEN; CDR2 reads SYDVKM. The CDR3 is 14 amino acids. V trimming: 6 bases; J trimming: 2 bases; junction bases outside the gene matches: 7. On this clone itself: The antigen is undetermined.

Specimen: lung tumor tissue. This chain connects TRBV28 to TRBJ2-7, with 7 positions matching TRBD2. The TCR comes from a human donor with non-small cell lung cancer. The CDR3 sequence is CASSSGLPPYEQYF. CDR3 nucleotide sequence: TGTGCCAGCAGCTCGGGACTACCGCCCTACGAGCAGTACTTC.